This paragraph covers one T cell receptor beta chain sequence. Sorted-subset replicate PCRs used about 0.2 ug DNA, approximately 30,000 T cell genomes. Clones were sequenced by immunoSEQ multiplex PCR, and TCRdb holds only the in-frame ones, with some missing. Of 1 million to 1.3 million clones in the sample, more than 75% were seen once. Trimming left V 7 bases short and J 0 bases short, with 12 bases between. This CDR3 region has 13 residues. CDR1 SQVTM and CDR2 ANQGSEA come from the germline V gene. The data stem from a study of shared clonotypes between healthy human individuals. The sample comprised memory CD4+ T cells from PBMCs. Specified subset: CD45RA-negative fraction. The rearrangement links TRBV29-1 to TRBJ1-1, with D maybe TRBD1 (5 bases). The sequence was obtained from a man aged 18 to 35 in good health. Some clones in this sample may be carry-over from other donors' samples. CDR3 DNA sequence: TGCAGCGCCATGACAGACATGAACACTGAAGCTTTCTTT. Translation gives CSAMTDMNTEAFF.